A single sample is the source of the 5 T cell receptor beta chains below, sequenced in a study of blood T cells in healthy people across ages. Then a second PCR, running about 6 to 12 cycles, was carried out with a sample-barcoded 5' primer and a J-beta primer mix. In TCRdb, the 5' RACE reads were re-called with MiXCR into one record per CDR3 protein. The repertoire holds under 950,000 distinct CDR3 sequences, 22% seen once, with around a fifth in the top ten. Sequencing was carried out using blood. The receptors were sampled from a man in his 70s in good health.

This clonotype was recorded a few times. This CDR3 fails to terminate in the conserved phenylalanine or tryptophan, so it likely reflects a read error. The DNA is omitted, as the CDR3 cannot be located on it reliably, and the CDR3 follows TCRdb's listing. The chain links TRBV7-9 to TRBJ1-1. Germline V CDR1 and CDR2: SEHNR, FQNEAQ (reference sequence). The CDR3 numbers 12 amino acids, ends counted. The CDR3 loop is CASSGHNTEAFL.

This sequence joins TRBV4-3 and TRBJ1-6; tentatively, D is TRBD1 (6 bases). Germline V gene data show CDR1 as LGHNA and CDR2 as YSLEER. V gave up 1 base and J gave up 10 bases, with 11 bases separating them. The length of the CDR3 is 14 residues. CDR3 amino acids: CASSQVTGESPLHF. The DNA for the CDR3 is TGCGCCAGCAGCCAAGTGACAGGCGAATCACCCCTCCACTTT.

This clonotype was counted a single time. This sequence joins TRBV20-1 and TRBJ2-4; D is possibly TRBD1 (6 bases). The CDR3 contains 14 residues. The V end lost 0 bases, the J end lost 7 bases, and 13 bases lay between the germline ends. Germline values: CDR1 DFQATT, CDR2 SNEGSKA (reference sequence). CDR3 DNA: TGCAGTGCTAGAGATGGGCAGGGGTGGAACATTCAGTACTTC. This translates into CSARDGQGWNIQYF.

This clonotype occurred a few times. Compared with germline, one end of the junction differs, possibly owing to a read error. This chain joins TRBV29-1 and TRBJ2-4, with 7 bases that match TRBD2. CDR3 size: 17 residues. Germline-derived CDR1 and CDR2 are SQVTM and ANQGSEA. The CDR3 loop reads CSVESPGGPSGGNTQYF. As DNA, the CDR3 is TGCAGCGTTGAATCACCGGGAGGCCCATCCGGCGGAAACACTCAGTACTTC.

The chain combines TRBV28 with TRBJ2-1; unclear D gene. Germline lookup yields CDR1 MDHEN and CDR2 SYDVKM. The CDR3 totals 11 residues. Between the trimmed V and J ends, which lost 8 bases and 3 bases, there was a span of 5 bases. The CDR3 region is CASAHYNEQFF. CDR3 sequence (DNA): TGTGCCAGCGCCCACTACAATGAGCAGTTCTTC.